This T cell receptor beta chain was captured in a study of blood T cells in healthy people across ages. Overall study context: The template switching approach captured approximately one barcoded beta molecule for every two T cells.

Study observations and caveats: Diversity estimated from one million T cells was considered an underestimate.

Trimming shortened V by 4 bases and J by 2 bases, and 8 bases separated the two germline ends. The CDR3 sequence is 12 residues long. Germline V gene data show CDR1 as GTSNPN and CDR2 as SVGIG (reference sequence). This clonotype appeared a few times. Its matching antigen is unknown. It was with a sample-barcoded 5' primer and a J-beta primer mix that a second PCR of roughly 6 to 12 cycles was run. TCRdb processed the 5' RACE reads anew with MiXCR; each CDR3 protein has one entry. The sample includes roughly 680,000 distinct CDR3 sequences, about half seen only once; the top ten take roughly a third. All donors came from Russia, were Caucasian and healthy, and spanned ages about 6 to 100. The sample, about 9.2 milliliters of peripheral blood, was drawn from each donor.

The chain has TRBV30 and TRBJ1-2; no clear D. The origin of this receptor is a woman aged 55 to 70 in good health. The sequenced sample consisted of blood. DNA for the CDR3: TGTGCCTGGATGGGTGTAAACTATGGCTACACCTTC. It translates to CAWMGVNYGYTF.